This T cell receptor (beta chain) was recovered during a study of regulatory T cells in long-lasting Graves disease (dated by TCRdb to the early 2020s). Regarding the study in general: To count as having persistent Graves' disease, a patient had to have received antithyroid drug treatment for over 5 years with TSH receptor autoantibodies remaining persistently positive. The study took place in China and was registered as a clinical trial. A total of about 35 samples underwent TCR sequencing, from roughly 13 patients with persistent Graves' disease and 20 or so patients with newly diagnosed Graves' disease. Persistent Graves' disease patients in the clinical cohort had taken antithyroid drugs for about 10.3 years on average. This study used TCR sequencing and RNA sequencing of peripheral blood to compare persistent Graves' disease patients against newly diagnosed Graves' disease patients. The paper's findings and limits, for the study overall: Persistent disease showed preferential use of TRBV28, TRBJ1-2 and TRBJ2-5, whereas newly diagnosed disease favored TRBV20-1 and TRBJ2-1. Patients with persistent disease shared more public clonotypes (about 2,500) than newly diagnosed patients did (approximately 1,000). Only peripheral blood was studied, because thyroid tissue, the primary lesion, was inaccessible. Compared with newly diagnosed patients, persistent Graves' disease patients had lower TCR Shannon entropy and fewer highly expanded clones, which suggests clonal expansion. Sequencing and analysis were restricted to the TCR beta chain. The authors acknowledged the small sample size as a limitation that may reduce accuracy.

This clonotype has only a few counts. The antigen it binds to is not known. No much larger clonotype is one base removed from it; base qualities were not supplied. Explained via the paper, the time point label denotes: persistent/refractory GD, antithyroid drugs over 5 years with positive TRAb. For both TCR sequencing and RNA sequencing, RNA was extracted from PBMCs using TRIzol. The diagnosis of Graves' disease was made according to American Thyroid Association guidelines. Patients for the study were recruited at an endocrinology department in Xi'an, China. From each patient, around 9.3 milliliters of peripheral blood was collected into an EDTA anticoagulant tube. Ficoll Paque Plus density gradient separation was used to isolate PBMCs, and no additional T cell sorting was done. An Agilent 2100 Bioanalyzer and agarose gel were used to check RNA quality, and a NanoDrop 2000 was used to measure RNA concentration.

Libraries came from multiplex PCR. Sequencing relied on an Illumina HiSeq 4000. TCR beta libraries were built with iRepertoire HTBI primers and Arm-PCR amplification of CDR3 regions. Before sequencing, the PCR products went through gel purification. The paper's data handling went like this. Across samples, fewer than 70 TRBV and 14 TRBJ segments were identified and used for gene usage analysis of CDR3 amino acid clonotypes. Filtered high-quality paired reads were merged into contigs using COPE and FqMerger. BLAST was used to align contigs to the IMGT TRBV, TRBD and TRBJ reference genes, and CDR3 was defined following IMGT. Clonotypes above 0.1% frequency were classified as highly expanded clones. Shannon entropy was used to measure repertoire diversity, and the Gini coefficient was used to measure V-J evenness. A clonotype was considered public if more than one individual shared it. Through fastp at Q25 and MiXCR, TCRdb rebuilt clones from the public reads, retaining in-frame beta chains. Entries that share a CDR3 protein sequence are merged under the most common genes and DNA. In this record, the V and J calls reflect TCRdb's handling and not the investigators' own analysis. A total of 600,000 to 800,000 distinct CDR3 sequences appear in this sample, 25% to 35% of them only once. The ten most abundant clones make up under 50% of the sample.

V ends up 4 bases short and J 3 bases short, with an unmatched junction base count of 9. CDR1 and CDR2 were assigned from the germline V gene as MNHEY and SVGAGI. The CDR3 numbers 16 residues from cysteine through phenylalanine. This entry keeps only the CDR3 DNA: 48 bases, framed from base 1. This material consisted of peripheral blood mononuclear cells (PBMCs), taken when the disease was refractory, from a patient treated with antithyroid drugs. The receptor was derived from a female donor with Graves disease. This chain is built from TRBV6-5 and TRBJ1-3, with 7 bases aligning to TRBD1. The CDR3 protein: CASSSPGRGLGNTIYF. The bases are TGTGCCAGCAGTTCCCCGGGGAGGGGGCTTGGAAACACCATATATTTT.